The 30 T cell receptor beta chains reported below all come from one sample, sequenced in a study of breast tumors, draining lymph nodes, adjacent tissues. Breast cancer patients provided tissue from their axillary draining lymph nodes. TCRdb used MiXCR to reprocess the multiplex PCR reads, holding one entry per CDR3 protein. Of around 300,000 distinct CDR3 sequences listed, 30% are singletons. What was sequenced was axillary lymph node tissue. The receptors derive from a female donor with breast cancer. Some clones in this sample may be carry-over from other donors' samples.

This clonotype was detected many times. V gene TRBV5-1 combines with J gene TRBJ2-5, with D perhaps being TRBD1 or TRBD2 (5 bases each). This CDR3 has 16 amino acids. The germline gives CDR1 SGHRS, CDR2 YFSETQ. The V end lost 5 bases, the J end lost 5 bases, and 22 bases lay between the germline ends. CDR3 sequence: CASRSGTGLMRETQYF. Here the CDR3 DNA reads TGCGCCAGCAGATCCGGGACGGGTTTGATGAGGGAGACCCAGTACTTC. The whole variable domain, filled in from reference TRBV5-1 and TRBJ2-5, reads KAGVTQTPRYLIKTRGQQVTLSCSPISGHRSVSWYQQTPGQGLQFLFEYFSETQRNKGNFPGRFSGRQFSNSRSEMNVSTLELGDSALYLCASRSGTGLMRETQYFGPGTRLLVL.

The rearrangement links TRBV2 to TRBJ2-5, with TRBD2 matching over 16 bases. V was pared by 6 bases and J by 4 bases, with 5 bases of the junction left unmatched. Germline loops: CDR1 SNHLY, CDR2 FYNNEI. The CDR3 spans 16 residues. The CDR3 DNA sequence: TGTGCCAGCAGGGAGGGACTAGCGGGAGGGGTAGAGACCCAGTACTTC. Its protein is CASREGLAGGVETQYF.

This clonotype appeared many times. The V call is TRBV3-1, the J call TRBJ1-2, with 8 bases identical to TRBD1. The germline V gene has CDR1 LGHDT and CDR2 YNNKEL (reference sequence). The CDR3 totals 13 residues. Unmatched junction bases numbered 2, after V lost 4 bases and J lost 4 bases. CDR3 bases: TGTGCCAGCAGCCGGGGACAGGCCTATGGCTACACCTTC. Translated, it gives CASSRGQAYGYTF.

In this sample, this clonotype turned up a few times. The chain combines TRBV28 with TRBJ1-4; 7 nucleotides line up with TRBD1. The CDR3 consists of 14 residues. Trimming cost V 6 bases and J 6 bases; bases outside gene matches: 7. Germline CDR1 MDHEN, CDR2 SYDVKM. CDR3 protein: CASRMTGRDEKLFF. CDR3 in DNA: TGTGCCAGCAGGATGACAGGGAGGGATGAAAAACTGTTTTTT.

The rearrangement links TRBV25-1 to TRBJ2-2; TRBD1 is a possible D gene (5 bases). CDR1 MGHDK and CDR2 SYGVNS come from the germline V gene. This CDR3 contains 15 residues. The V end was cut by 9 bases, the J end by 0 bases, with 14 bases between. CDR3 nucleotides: TGTGCCAGGGTCCAGGGCTGTGCGAACACCGGGGAGCTGTTTTTT. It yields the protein CARVQGCANTGELFF.

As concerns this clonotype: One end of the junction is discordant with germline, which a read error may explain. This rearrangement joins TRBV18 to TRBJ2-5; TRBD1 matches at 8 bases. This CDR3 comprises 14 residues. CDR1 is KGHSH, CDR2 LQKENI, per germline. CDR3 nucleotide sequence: TGTGCCAGCTCACCACTATTACAGGGGGAGACCCGGTACTTC. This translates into CASSPLLQGETRYF.

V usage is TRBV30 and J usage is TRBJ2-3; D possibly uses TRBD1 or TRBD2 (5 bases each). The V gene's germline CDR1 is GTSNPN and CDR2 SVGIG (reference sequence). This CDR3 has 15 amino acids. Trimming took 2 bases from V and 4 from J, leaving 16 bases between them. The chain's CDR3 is CAWSFGATLADTQYF. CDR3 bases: TGTGCCTGGAGTTTCGGGGCCACGCTCGCAGATACGCAGTATTTT.

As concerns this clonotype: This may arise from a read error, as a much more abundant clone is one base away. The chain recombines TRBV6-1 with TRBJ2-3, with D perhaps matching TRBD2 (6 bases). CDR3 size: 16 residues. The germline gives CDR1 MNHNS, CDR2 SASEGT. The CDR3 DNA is TGTGCCAGCAGTGAAGTGAGCGGGCGTAGCACAGATACGCGGTATTTT. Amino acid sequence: CASSEVSGRSTDTRYF.

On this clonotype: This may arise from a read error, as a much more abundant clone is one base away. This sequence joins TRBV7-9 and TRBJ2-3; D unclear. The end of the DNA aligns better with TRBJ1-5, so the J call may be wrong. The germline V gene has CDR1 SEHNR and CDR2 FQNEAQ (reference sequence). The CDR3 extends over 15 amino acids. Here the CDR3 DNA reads TGTGCCAGCAGCTTAGAGTATTGGGGTGGAGATACGCAGCATTTT. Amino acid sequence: CASSLEYWGGDTQHF.

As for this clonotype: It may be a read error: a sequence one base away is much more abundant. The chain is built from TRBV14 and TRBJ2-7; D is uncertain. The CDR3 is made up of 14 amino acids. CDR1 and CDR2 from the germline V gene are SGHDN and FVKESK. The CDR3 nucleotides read TGTGCCAGCAGCCAAGTCGGCCGAAGCAACGAGCAGTCCTTC. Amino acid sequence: CASSQVGRSNEQSF.

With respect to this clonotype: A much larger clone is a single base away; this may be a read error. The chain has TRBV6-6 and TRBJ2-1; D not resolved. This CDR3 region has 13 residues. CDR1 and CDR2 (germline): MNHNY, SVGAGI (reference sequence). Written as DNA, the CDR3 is TGTGCCAGCAGTCACTCGGTAACCAATGAGCAGTTCTTC. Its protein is CASSHSVTNEQFF.

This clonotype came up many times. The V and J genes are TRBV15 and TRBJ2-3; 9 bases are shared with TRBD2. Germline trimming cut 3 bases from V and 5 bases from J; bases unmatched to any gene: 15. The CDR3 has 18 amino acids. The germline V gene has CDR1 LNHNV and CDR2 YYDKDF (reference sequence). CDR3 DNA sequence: TGTGCCACCAGCAGCCCGAGGGGGCGGGAGGGCCAATTAGATACGCAGTATTTT. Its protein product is CATSSPRGREGQLDTQYF.

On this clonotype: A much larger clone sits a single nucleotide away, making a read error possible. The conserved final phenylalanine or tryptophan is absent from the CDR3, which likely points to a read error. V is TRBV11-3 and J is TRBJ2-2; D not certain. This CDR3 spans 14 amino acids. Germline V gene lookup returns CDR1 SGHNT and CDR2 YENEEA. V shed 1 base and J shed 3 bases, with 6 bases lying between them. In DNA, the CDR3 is TGTGCCAGCAGCTTAGTTCCAGACACCGGGGAGCTGTTTATT. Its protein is CASSLVPDTGELFI.

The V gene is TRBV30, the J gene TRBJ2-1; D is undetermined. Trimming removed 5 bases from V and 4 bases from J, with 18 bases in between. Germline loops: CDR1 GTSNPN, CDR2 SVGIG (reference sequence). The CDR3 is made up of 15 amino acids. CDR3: CAWGRKGWSYNEQFF. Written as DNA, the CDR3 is TGTGCCTGGGGCCGCAAAGGGTGGTCGTACAATGAGCAGTTCTTC.

As DNA, the CDR3 is TGTGCCAGCTCACCACAGGTGAACTCTGGAAACACCATATATTTT. Translated, it gives CASSPQVNSGNTIYF. V gene TRBV18 combines with J gene TRBJ1-3; no definite D call. The V gene's germline CDR1 is KGHSH and CDR2 LQKENI. The CDR3 runs to 15 residues. With 1 base removed from V and 0 bases from J, the gap between germline ends came to 7 bases.

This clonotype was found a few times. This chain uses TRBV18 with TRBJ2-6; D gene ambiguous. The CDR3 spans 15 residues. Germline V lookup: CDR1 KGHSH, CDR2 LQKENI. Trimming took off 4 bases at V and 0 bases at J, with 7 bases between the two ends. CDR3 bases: TGTGCCAGCTCACTGGACGGCTCTGGGGCCAACGTCCTGACTTTC. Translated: CASSLDGSGANVLTF.

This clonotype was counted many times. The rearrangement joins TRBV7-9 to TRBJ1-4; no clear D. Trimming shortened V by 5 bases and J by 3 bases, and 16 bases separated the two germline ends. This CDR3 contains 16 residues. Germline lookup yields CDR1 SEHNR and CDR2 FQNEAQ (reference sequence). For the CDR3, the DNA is TGTGCCAGCAGCGACTTGATAAGGTCGGCTAATGAAAAACTGTTTTTT. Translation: CASSDLIRSANEKLFF.

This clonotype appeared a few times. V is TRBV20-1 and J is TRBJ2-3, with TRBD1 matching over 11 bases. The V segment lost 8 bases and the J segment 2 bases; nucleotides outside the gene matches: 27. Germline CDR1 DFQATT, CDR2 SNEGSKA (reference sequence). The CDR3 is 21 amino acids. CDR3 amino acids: CSSQLDRGPRGGYRATDTQYF. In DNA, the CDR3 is TGCAGTTCCCAATTGGACAGGGGGCCCCGCGGGGGGTATCGGGCCACAGATACGCAGTATTTT.

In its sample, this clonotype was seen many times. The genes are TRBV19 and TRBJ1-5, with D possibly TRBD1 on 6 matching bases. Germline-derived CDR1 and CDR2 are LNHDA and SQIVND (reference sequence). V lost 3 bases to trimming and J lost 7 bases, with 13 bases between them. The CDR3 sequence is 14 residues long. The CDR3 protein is CASSITGRNQPQHF. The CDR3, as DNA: TGTGCCAGTAGTATTACAGGGCGGAACCAGCCCCAGCATTTT.

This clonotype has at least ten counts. CDR3 amino acids: CSASRSSVTNTQYF. CDR3 in DNA: TGCAGTGCTAGTCGGTCTAGCGTTACCAATACGCAGTATTTT. V is TRBV20-1 and J is TRBJ2-3, with D possibly TRBD2 on 6 matching bases. The germline V gene has CDR1 DFQATT and CDR2 SNEGSKA (reference sequence). Trimming shortened V by 3 bases and J by 7 bases, and 17 bases separated the two germline ends. This CDR3 spans 14 amino acids.

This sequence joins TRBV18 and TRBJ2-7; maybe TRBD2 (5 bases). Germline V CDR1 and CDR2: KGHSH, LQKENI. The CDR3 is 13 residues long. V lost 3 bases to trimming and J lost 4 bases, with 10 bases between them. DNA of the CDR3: TGTGCCAGCTCACCTGGGAGCGTATACGAGCAGTACTTC. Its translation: CASSPGSVYEQYF.

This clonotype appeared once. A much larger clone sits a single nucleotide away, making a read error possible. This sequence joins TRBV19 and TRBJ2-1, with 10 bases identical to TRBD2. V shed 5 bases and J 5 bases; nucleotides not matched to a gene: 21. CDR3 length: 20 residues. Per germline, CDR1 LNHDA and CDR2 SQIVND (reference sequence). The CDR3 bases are TGTGCCAGTAGTCGGGCGTCTACTAGCGGGACTCAGGTGGCTAACAATGAGCAGTTCTTC. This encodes CASSRASTSGTQVANNEQFF.

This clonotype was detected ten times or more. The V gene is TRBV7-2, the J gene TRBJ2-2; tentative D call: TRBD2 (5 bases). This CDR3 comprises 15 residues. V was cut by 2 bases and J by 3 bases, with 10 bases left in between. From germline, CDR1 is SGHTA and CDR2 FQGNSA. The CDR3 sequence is CASSLMGGYTGELFF. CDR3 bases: TGTGCCAGCAGCTTAATGGGCGGGTACACCGGGGAGCTGTTTTTT. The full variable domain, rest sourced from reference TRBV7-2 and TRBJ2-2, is GAGVSQSPSNKVTEKGKDVELRCDPISGHTALYWYRQSLGQGLEFLIYFQGNSAPDKSGLPSDRFSAERTGGSVSTLTIQRTQQEDSAVYLCASSLMGGYTGELFFGEGSRLTVL.

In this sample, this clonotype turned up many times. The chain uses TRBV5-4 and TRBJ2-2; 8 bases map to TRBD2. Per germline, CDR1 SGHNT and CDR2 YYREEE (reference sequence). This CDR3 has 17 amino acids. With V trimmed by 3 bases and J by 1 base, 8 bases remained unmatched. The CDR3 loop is CASSSGLDALNTGELFF. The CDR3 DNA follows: TGTGCCAGCAGCTCGGGACTAGATGCCCTGAACACCGGGGAGCTGTTTTTT. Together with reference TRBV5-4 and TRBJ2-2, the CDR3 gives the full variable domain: ETGVTQSPTHLIKTRGQQVTLRCSSQSGHNTVSWYQQALGQGPQFIFQYYREEENGRGNFPPRFSGLQFPNYSSELNVNALELDDSALYLCASSSGLDALNTGELFFGEGSRLTVL.

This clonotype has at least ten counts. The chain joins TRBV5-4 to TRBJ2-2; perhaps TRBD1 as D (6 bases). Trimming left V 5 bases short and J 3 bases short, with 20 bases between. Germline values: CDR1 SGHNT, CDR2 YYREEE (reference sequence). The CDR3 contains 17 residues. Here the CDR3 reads CASRPEQGGSYTGELFF. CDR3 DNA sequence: TGTGCCAGCAGGCCGGAACAGGGTGGATCGTACACCGGGGAGCTGTTTTTT.

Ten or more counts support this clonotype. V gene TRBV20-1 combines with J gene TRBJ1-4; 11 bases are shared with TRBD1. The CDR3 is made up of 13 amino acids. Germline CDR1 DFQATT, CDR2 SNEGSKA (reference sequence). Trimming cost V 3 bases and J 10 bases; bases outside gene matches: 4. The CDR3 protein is CSARDRGRRKLFF. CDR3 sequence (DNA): TGCAGTGCTAGGGACAGGGGGCGCAGAAAACTGTTTTTT.

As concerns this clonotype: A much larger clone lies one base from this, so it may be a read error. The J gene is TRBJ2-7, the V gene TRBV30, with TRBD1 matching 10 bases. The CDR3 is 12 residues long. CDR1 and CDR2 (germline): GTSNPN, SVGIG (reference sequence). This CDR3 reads CACRDRGNEQCF. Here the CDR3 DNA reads TGTGCCTGTAGGGACAGGGGCAACGAGCAGTGCTTC.

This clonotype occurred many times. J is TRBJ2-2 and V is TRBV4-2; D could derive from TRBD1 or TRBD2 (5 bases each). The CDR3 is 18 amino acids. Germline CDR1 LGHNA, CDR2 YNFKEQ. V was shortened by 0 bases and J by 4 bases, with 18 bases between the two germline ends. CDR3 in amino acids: CASSQDGLAGAGTGELFF. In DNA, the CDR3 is TGTGCCAGCAGCCAAGATGGTTTGGCTGGGGCGGGCACCGGGGAGCTGTTTTTT.

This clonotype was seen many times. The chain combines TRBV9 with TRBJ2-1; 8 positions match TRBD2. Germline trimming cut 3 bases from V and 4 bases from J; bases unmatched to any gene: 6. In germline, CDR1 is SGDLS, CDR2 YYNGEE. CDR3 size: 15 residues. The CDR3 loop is CASSAGTSAYNEQFF. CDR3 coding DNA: TGTGCCAGCAGCGCCGGGACTAGTGCATACAATGAGCAGTTCTTC. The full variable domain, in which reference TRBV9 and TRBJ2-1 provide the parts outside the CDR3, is DSGVTQTPKHLITATGQRVTLRCSPRSGDLSVYWYQQSLDQGLQFLIQYYNGEERAKGNILERFSAQQFPDLHSELNLSSLELGDSALYFCASSAGTSAYNEQFFGPGTRLTVL.

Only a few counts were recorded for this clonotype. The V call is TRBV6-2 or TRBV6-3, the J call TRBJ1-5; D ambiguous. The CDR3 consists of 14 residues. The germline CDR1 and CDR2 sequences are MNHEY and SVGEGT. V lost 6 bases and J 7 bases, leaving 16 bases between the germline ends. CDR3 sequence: CASSGLRLGQPQHF. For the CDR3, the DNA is TGTGCCAGCAGCGGGCTCCGCCTAGGGCAGCCCCAGCATTTT.